Below, one TCR beta chain is given with its context. The antigen remains undetermined. This specimen belongs to a study of identical twins. Whole-study findings and limits: Conclusions relied on cross-sectional statistical analysis, not following the same donors.

The CDR3 sequence is 12 residues long. V was pared by 8 bases and J by 2 bases, with 5 bases of the junction left unmatched. In germline, CDR1 is SQVTM, CDR2 ANQGSEA. Using its own MiXCR run on the 5' RACE reads, TCRdb lists one record per CDR3 protein. The top ten hold 0.5% to 0.65% of the sample, which has 450,000 or so distinct CDR3 sequences, more than 13% seen once. These data were also reused for a study on yellow fever vaccine responses in identical twins.

The source material was CD4+ T cells sorted from blood. The TCR originated in a woman aged 18-30 years in good health. The gene calls are TRBV29-1 and TRBJ2-5; 7 bases fit TRBD1. DNA for the CDR3: TGCAGCCTGACAGGGATTCAAGAGACCCAGTACTTC. It yields the protein CSLTGIQETQYF.